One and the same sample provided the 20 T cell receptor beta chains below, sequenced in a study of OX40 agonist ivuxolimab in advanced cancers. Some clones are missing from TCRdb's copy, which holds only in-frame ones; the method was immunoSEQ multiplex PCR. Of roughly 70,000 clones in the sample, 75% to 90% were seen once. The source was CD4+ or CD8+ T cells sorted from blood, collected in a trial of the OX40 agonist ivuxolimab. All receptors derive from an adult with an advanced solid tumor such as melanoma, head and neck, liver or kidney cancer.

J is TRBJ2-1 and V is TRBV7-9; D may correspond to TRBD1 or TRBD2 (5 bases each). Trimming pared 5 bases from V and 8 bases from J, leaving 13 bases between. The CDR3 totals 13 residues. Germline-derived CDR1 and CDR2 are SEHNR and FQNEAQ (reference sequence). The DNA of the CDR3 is TGTGCCAGCAGCACACAGGAGGATTATGAGCAGTTCTTC. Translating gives CASSTQEDYEQFF.

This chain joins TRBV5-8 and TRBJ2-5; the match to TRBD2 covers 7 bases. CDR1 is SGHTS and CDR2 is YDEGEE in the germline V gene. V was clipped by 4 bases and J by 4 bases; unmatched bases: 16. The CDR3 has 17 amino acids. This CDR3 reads CASSRFSVWPSGETQYF. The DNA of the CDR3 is TGTGCCAGCAGCCGGTTTAGCGTGTGGCCTAGCGGAGAGACCCAGTACTTC. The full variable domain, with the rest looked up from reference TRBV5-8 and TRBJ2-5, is EAGVTQSPTHLIKTRGQQATLRCSPISGHTSVYWYQQALGLGLQFLLWYDEGEERNRGNFPPRFSGRQFPNYSSELNVNALELEDSALYLCASSRFSVWPSGETQYFGPGTRLLVL.

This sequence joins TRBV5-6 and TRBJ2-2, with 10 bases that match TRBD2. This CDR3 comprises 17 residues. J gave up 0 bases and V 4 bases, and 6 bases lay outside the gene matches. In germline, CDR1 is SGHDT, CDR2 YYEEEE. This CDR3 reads CASSIPGLAANTGELFF. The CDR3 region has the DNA TGTGCCAGCAGCATCCCCGGACTAGCGGCGAACACCGGGGAGCTGTTTTTT.

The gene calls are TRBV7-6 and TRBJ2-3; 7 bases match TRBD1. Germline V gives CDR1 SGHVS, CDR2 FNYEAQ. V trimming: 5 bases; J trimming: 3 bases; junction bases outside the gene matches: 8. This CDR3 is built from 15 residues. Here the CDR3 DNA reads TGTGCCAGCAGCGATCCGGGGACAGTTACAGATACGCAGTATTTT. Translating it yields CASSDPGTVTDTQYF.

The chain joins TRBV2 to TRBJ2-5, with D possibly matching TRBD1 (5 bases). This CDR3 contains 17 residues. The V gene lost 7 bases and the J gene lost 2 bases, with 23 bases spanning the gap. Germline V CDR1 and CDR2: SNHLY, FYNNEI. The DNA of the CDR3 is TGTGCCAGCATGGAGAGACTTCTCAAGGGGCTACAAGAGACCCAGTACTTC. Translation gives CASMERLLKGLQETQYF.

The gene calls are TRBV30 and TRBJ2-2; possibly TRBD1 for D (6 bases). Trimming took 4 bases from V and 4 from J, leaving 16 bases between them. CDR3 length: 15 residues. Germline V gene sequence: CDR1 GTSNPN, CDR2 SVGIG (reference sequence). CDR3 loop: CAWNLDRRTTGELFF. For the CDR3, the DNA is TGTGCCTGGAACTTAGACAGGAGAACCACCGGGGAGCTGTTTTTT.

CDR3: CASSFDHRAQYF. The CDR3 region has the DNA TGTGCCAGCAGCTTCGACCACAGGGCGCAGTACTTC. J is TRBJ2-7 and V is TRBV7-9; D is possibly TRBD1 (6 bases). CDR1 SEHNR and CDR2 FQNEAQ come from the germline V gene (reference sequence). Trimming removed 3 bases at V and 9 bases at J, with 12 bases between. The CDR3 runs to 12 residues.

CDR3 coding DNA: TGTGCCAGCAGCACTAGGCCGGGACAGAGAACAGATACGCAGTATTTT. It is translated as CASSTRPGQRTDTQYF. The rearrangement uses TRBV7-2 and TRBJ2-3; 7 positions agree with TRBD1. With 5 bases clipped from V and 3 bases from J, the junction kept 11 bases outside the gene matches. The CDR3 has 16 residues. CDR1 and CDR2 (germline): SGHTA, FQGNSA. The whole variable domain, filled in from reference TRBV7-2 and TRBJ2-3, reads GAGVSQSPSNKVTEKGKDVELRCDPISGHTALYWYRQSLGQGLEFLIYFQGNSAPDKSGLPSDRFSAERTGGSVSTLTIQRTQQEDSAVYLCASSTRPGQRTDTQYFGPGTRLTVL.

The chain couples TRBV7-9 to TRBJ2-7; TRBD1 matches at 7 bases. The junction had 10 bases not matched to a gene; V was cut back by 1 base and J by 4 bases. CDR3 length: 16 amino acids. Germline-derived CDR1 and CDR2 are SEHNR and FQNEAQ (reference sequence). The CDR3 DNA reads TGTGCCAGCAGCTTAGTAGGGGGACCCAGGGGGTACGAGCAGTACTTC. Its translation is CASSLVGGPRGYEQYF.

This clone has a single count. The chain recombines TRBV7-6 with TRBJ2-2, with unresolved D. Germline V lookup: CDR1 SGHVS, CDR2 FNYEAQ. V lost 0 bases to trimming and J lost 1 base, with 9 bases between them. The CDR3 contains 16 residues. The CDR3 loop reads CASSLASLWNTGELFF. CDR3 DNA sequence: TGTGCCAGCAGCTTAGCGTCCCTCTGGAACACCGGGGAGCTGTTTTTT. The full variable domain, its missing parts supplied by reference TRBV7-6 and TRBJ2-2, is GAGVSQSPRYKVTKRGQDVALRCDPISGHVSLYWYRQALGQGPEFLTYFNYEAQQDKSGLPNDRFSAERPEGSISTLTIQRTEQRDSAMYRCASSLASLWNTGELFFGEGSRLTVL.

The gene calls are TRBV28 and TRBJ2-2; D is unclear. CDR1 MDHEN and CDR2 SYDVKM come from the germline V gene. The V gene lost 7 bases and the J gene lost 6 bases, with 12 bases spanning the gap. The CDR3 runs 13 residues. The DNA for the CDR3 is TGTGCCAGCAATCTACCGGCGTCCGGGGAGCTGTTTTTT. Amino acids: CASNLPASGELFF.

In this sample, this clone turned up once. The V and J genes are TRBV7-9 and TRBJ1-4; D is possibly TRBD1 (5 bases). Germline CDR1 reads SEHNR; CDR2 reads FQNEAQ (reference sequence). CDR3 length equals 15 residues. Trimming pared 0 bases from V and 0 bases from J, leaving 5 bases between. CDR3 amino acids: CASSLATATNEKLFF. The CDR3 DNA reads TGTGCCAGCAGCTTAGCGACAGCAACTAATGAAAAACTGTTTTTT.

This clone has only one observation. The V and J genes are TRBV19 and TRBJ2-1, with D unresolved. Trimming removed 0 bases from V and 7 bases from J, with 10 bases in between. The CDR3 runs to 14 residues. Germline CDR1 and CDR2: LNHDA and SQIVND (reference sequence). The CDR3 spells CASSIEVSRNEQFF. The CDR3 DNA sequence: TGTGCCAGTAGTATAGAGGTCAGTAGGAATGAGCAGTTCTTC.

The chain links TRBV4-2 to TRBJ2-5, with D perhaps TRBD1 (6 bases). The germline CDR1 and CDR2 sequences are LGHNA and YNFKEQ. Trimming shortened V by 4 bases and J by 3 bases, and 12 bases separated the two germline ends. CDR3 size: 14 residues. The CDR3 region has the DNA TGTGCCAGCAGCCCGACAGGTAATGAAGAGACCCAGTACTTC. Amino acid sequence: CASSPTGNEETQYF.

Here the CDR3 reads CASSPGGANTGELFF. The CDR3 DNA sequence: TGCGCCAGCAGCCCCGGGGGGGCGAACACCGGGGAGCTGTTTTTT. V and J are TRBV5-1 and TRBJ2-2, with TRBD2 matching over 8 bases. Trimming removed 4 bases from V and 0 bases from J; junction bases left unmatched: 2. Per germline, CDR1 SGHRS and CDR2 YFSETQ. The CDR3 spans 15 residues.

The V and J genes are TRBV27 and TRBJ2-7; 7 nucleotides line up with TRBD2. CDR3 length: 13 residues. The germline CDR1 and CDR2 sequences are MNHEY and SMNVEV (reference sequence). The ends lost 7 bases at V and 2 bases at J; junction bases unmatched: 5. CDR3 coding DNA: TGTGCCAGCATGGGAGCGGGGACCTACGAGCAGTACTTC. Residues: CASMGAGTYEQYF.

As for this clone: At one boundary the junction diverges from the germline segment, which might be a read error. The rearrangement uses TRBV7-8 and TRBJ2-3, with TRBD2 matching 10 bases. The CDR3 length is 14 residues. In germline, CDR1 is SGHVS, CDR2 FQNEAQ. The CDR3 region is CASSLAGVADTQYF. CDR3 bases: TGTGCCAGCAGCCTAGCGGGAGTGGCAGATACGCAGTATTTT.

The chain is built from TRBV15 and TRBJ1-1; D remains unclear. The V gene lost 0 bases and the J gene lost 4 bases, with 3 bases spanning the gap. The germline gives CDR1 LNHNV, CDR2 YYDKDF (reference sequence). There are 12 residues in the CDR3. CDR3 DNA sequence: TGTGCCACCAGCAGAGAGGGCACTGAAGCTTTCTTT. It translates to CATSREGTEAFF.

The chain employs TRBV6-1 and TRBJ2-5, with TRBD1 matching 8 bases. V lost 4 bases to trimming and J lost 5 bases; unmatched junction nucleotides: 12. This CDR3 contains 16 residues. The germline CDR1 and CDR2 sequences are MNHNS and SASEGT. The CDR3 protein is CASSGDRTRVFETQYF. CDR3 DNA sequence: TGTGCCAGCAGTGGGGACAGGACTCGGGTTTTCGAGACCCAGTACTTC.

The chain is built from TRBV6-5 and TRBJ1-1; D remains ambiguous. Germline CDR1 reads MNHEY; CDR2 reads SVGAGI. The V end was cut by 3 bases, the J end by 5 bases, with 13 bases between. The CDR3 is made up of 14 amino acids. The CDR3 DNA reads TGTGCCAGCAGTTATTGGGCCCGGGGTACTGAAGCTTTCTTT. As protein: CASSYWARGTEAFF.